Below, 16 T cell receptor beta chains from the same sample are listed, as sequenced in a study of T-cell reconstitution after alpha-beta-depleted transplantation in children. Preparing the TCRbeta library involved the use of unique molecular identifiers. TCRdb re-called the PCR reads through MiXCR, storing one row per CDR3 protein. The data show 55,000 to 85,000 distinct CDR3 sequences, approximately 10% seen once. The material was PBMCs, obtained before TCRalphabeta/CD19-depleted stem cell transplant. The receptors here all came from a boy aged 5-17 years with acute myeloid leukemia, due to receive a stem cell transplant.

This clonotype was detected many times. This rearrangement joins TRBV10-3 to TRBJ2-3; 13 bases map to TRBD2. The CDR3 runs 15 residues. J lost 1 base, V lost 10 bases, and 5 bases had no gene match. Germline CDR1 is ENHRY and CDR2 is SYGVKD. The CDR3 is CATWTSGGRTDTQYF. Written as DNA, the CDR3 is TGTGCCACCTGGACTAGCGGGGGACGCACAGATACGCAGTATTTT.

This clonotype was recorded a few times. V usage is TRBV20-1 and J usage is TRBJ2-7, with 11 nucleotides matching TRBD1. The V segment lost 1 base and the J segment 4 bases; nucleotides outside the gene matches: 27. The germline CDR1 and CDR2 sequences are DFQATT and SNEGSKA (reference sequence). This CDR3 comprises 22 residues. The CDR3 here is CSARGKGSAGTGGTLSEYEQYF. For the CDR3, the DNA is TGCAGTGCTAGAGGGAAAGGCTCGGCCGGGACAGGGGGGACCCTAAGCGAATACGAGCAGTACTTC.

This clonotype has ten or more counts. The chain uses TRBV12-3 or TRBV12-4 and TRBJ2-3, with 8 bases that match TRBD2. The CDR3 is 14 amino acids. V shed 7 bases and J 5 bases; nucleotides not matched to a gene: 8. DNA for the CDR3: TGTGCCAGCACCTTAGTGGCGGGAGGAGATACGCAGTATTTT. Protein sequence: CASTLVAGGDTQYF.

This clonotype was observed at least ten times. V is TRBV28 and J is TRBJ2-7; TRBD1 matches 9 bases. This CDR3 has 13 amino acids. J lost 4 bases, V lost 5 bases, and 3 bases had no gene match. Germline V gives CDR1 MDHEN, CDR2 SYDVKM. The CDR3 nucleotides are TGTGCCAGCAGTCAACAGGGGGCATACGAGCAGTACGTC. Its protein product is CASSQQGAYEQYV.

This clonotype was picked up many times. The rearrangement uses TRBV12-3 or TRBV12-4 and TRBJ1-4, with 7 bases fitting TRBD1. This CDR3 is built from 14 residues. J was trimmed by 5 bases and V by 6 bases; bases with no gene match: 6. The CDR3 sequence is CASRLGQSNEKLFF. CDR3 nucleotide sequence: TGTGCCAGCAGACTGGGACAGTCAAATGAAAAACTGTTTTTT.

About this clonotype: A much bigger clone sits one base away, suggesting this may be a read error. The rearrangement links TRBV27 to TRBJ1-5; no definite D call. V was pared by 6 bases and J by 6 bases, with 12 bases between. This CDR3 is 13 amino acids long. CDR1 and CDR2 (germline): MNHEY, SMNVEV (reference sequence). The CDR3 here is CASSDTEGQPQHF. The CDR3 nucleotides read TGTGCCAGCAGCGATACGGAAGGTCAGCCCCAGCATTTT.

In its sample, this clonotype was seen many times. V gene TRBV20-1 combines with J gene TRBJ1-5; 7 nucleotides align to TRBD1. CDR1 and CDR2 from the germline V gene are DFQATT and SNEGSKA (reference sequence). The CDR3 length is 15 residues. This CDR3 reads CSVDREGGSNQPQHF. The CDR3, as DNA: TGCAGCGTCGACAGGGAAGGGGGTAGCAATCAGCCCCAGCATTTT.

There are many counts of this clonotype. V and J are TRBV13 and TRBJ1-5; the match to TRBD1 covers 7 bases. V dropped 5 bases and J dropped 8; count of bases not matched to a gene: 9. CDR3 length: 14 amino acids. The germline V gene has CDR1 PRHDT and CDR2 FYEKMQ (reference sequence). CDR3 sequence reads: CASSTRQGGEPQHF. The DNA of the CDR3 is TGTGCCAGCAGCACCCGACAGGGCGGGGAGCCCCAGCATTTT.

This clonotype was seen many times. The chain carries TRBV20-1 and TRBJ2-1, with 13 bases identical to TRBD2. J gave up 7 bases and V 0 bases, and 3 bases lay outside the gene matches. The CDR3 runs to 15 residues. Germline V CDR1 and CDR2: DFQATT, SNEGSKA (reference sequence). The CDR3: CSARDWTSGRNEQFF. CDR3 coding DNA: TGCAGTGCTAGAGATTGGACTAGCGGGAGAAATGAGCAGTTCTTC.

This clonotype was observed many times. The rearrangement uses TRBV28 and TRBJ2-7, with a possible D match to TRBD2 (5 bases). Per germline, CDR1 MDHEN and CDR2 SYDVKM. CDR3 length: 15 amino acids. Trimming removed 6 bases from V and 4 bases from J, with 19 bases in between. The CDR3 DNA reads as TGTGCCAGCAGAGCCAGATCCGGGAACGCATACGAGCAGTACGTC. It encodes CASRARSGNAYEQYV.

There are many counts of this clonotype. CDR3 region: CSARGFRASSYEQYF. DNA for the CDR3: TGCAGTGCTAGAGGGTTCCGGGCAAGTTCCTACGAGCAGTACTTC. This rearrangement joins TRBV20-1 to TRBJ2-7; D not resolved. CDR3 length: 15 amino acids. Germline V gene data show CDR1 as DFQATT and CDR2 as SNEGSKA (reference sequence). The V gene lost 1 base and the J gene lost 1 base, with 14 bases spanning the gap.

This clonotype has ten or more counts. V is TRBV12-3 or TRBV12-4 and J is TRBJ1-3; 7 bases are shared with TRBD1. The CDR3 runs to 14 residues. V lost 6 bases to trimming and J lost 1 base; unmatched junction nucleotides: 3. The CDR3 bases are TGTGCCAGCAGGCGACAGGGTTCTGGAAACACCATATATTTT. Encoded protein: CASRRQGSGNTIYF.

With respect to this clonotype: This clone may be a read error of a much larger clone one base away. The rearrangement joins TRBV12-3 or TRBV12-4 to TRBJ2-3; TRBD2 matches 9 bases. The CDR3 extends over 16 amino acids. This CDR3 is CANSFVSGGSGDTQYF. CDR3 in DNA: TGTGCCAACAGTTTCGTTAGCGGGGGTTCGGGAGATACGCAGTATTTT.

The sample holds many counts of this clonotype. The V gene is TRBV5-1, the J gene TRBJ2-2; TRBD1 matches at 8 bases. The CDR3 has 17 residues. J was trimmed by 1 base and V by 0 bases; bases with no gene match: 5. Germline V gene lookup returns CDR1 SGHRS and CDR2 YFSETQ. The CDR3 nucleotides are TGCGCCAGCAGCTTGGAGGTCGGGACAGGGAACACCGGGGAGCTGTTTTTT. It specifies CASSLEVGTGNTGELFF.

The table lists this clonotype with many counts. This chain links TRBV5-8 with TRBJ1-6; no definite D call. V lost 0 bases to trimming and J lost 10 bases, with 14 bases between them. Germline V gene lookup returns CDR1 SGHTS and CDR2 YDEGEE. There are 15 residues in the CDR3. CDR3 nucleotide sequence: TGTGCCAGCAGCTTGGACGGTGTCAACGGATCACCCCTCCACTTT. As protein: CASSLDGVNGSPLHF. Together with reference TRBV5-8 and TRBJ1-6, the CDR3 gives the full variable domain: EAGVTQSPTHLIKTRGQQATLRCSPISGHTSVYWYQQALGLGLQFLLWYDEGEERNRGNFPPRFSGRQFPNYSSELNVNALELEDSALYLCASSLDGVNGSPLHFGNGTRLTVT.

This clonotype has ten or more counts. CDR3 nucleotides: TGTGCCAGCACCAGGACAGGGAAGAACACTGAAGCTTTCTTT. The encoded protein is CASTRTGKNTEAFF. The chain combines TRBV28 with TRBJ1-1; 8 positions match TRBD1. Looked up from germline, CDR1 is MDHEN and CDR2 is SYDVKM. This CDR3 contains 14 residues. J gave up 1 base and V 7 bases, and 5 bases lay outside the gene matches.